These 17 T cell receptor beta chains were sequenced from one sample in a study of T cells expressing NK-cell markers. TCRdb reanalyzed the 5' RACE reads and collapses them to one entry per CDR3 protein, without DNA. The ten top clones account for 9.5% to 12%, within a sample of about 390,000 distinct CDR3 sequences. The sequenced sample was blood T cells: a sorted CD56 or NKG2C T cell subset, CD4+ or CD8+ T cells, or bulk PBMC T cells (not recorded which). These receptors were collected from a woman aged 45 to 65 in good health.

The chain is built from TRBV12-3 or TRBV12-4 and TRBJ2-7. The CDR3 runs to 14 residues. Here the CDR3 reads CASSFRAVTYEQYF.

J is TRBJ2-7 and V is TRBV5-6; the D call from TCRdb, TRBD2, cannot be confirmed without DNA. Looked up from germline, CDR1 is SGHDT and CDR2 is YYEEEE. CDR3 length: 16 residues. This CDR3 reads CASRTNGAAPGNEQYF.

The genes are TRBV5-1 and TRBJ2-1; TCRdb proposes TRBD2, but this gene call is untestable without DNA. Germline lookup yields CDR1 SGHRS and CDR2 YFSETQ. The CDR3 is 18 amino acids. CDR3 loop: CASSPGLAGFPTYNEQFF.

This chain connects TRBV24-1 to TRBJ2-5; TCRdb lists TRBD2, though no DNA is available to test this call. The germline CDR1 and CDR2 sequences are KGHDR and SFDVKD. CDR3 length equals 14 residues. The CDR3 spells CATSDSDYGETQYF.

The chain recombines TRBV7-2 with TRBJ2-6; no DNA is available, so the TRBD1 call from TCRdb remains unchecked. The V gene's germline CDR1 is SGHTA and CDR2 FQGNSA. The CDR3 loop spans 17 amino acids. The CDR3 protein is CASSLTGTSSGANVLTF.

The CDR3 spells CASSYLLDTRGGSYEQYF. The chain uses TRBV6-6 and TRBJ2-7; TCRdb's D call, TRBD1, is unchecked because there is no DNA. The CDR3 totals 18 residues. The germline V gene has CDR1 MNHNY and CDR2 SVGAGI (reference sequence).

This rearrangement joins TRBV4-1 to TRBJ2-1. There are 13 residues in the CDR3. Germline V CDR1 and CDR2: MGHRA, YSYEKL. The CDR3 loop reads CASSQAFSHEQFF.

The CDR3 region is CASSQVLADVGTGELFF. The chain employs TRBV14 and TRBJ2-2. The CDR3 extends over 17 amino acids. Germline loops: CDR1 SGHDN, CDR2 FVKESK. Combining the CDR3 with reference TRBV14 and TRBJ2-2 gives the whole variable domain EAGVTQFPSHSVIEKGQTVTLRCDPISGHDNLYWYRRVMGKEIKFLLHFVKESKQDESGMPNNRFLAERTGGTYSTLKVQPAELEDSGVYFCASSQVLADVGTGELFFGEGSRLTVL.

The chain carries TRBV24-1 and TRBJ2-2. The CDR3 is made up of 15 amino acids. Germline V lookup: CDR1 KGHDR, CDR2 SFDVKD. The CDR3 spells CATSDFLRNPGELFF.

The CDR3: CSASWMGSSYNEQFF. V and J are TRBV20-1 and TRBJ2-1. Per germline, CDR1 DFQATT and CDR2 SNEGSKA (reference sequence). CDR3 length equals 15 residues.

CDR3 region: CASIGRSSNEQFF. V and J are TRBV12-3 or TRBV12-4 and TRBJ2-1. The CDR3 totals 13 residues.

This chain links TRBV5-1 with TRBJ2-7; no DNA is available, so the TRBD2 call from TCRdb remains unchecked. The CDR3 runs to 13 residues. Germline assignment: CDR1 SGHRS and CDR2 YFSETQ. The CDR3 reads CASSLEGGLEQYF.

The chain's CDR3 is CASSLDRGYLGYTF. The chain couples TRBV5-1 to TRBJ1-2. The germline CDR1 and CDR2 sequences are SGHRS and YFSETQ. The CDR3 length is 14 residues.

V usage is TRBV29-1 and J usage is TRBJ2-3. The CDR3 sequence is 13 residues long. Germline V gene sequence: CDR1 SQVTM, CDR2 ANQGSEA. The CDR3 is CSVDPKGTDTQYF.

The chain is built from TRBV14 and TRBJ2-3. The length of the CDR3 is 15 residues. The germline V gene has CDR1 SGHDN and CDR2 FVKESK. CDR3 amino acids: CASSQATRNTDTQYF.

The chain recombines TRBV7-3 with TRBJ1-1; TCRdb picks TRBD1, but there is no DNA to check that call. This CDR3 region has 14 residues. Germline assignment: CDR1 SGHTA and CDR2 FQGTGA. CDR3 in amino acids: CASSPTGGGTEAFF.

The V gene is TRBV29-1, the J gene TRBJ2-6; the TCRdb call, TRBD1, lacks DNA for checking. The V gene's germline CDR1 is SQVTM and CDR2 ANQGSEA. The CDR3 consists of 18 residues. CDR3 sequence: CSVQSSPWTGAGANVLTF.